This T cell receptor (beta chain) was profiled in a study of T cells after yellow fever vaccination. V was trimmed by 6 bases and J by 5 bases, leaving 8 bases between them. Germline CDR1 is SEHNR and CDR2 is FQNEAQ (reference sequence). The CDR3 is made up of 12 amino acids. TCRdb reprocessed the 5' RACE reads via MiXCR and lists one record per CDR3 protein. The sample contains hundreds of thousands of distinct CDR3 sequences, 4.1% of which appear only once. This chain links TRBV7-9 with TRBJ2-1; no clear D. The sample consisted of PBMCs, taken 5 days after the yellow fever booster vaccination. The sequence was collected from a man aged 18 to 30 who received the YFV17D yellow fever vaccine. In DNA, the CDR3 is TGTGCCAGCAGTTGGACGGACAATGAGCAGTTCTTC. This translates into CASSWTDNEQFF. The variable domain in full, completed from reference TRBV7-9 and TRBJ2-1, reads DTGVSQNPRHKITKRGQNVTFRCDPISEHNRLYWYRQTLGQGPEFLTYFQNEAQLEKSRLLSDRFSAERPKGSFSTLEIQRTEQGDSAMYLCASSWTDNEQFFGPGTRLTVL.